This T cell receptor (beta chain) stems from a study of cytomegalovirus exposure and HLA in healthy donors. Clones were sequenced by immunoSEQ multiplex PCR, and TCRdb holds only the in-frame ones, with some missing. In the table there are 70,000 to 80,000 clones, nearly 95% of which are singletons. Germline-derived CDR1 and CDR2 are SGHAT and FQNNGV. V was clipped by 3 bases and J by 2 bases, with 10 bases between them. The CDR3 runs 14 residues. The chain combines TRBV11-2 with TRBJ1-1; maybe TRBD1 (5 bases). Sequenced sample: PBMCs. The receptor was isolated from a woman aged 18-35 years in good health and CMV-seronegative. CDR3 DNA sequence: TGTGCCAGCAGCTTTACAGGAGAAAACACTGAAGCTTTCTTT. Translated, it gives CASSFTGENTEAFF.